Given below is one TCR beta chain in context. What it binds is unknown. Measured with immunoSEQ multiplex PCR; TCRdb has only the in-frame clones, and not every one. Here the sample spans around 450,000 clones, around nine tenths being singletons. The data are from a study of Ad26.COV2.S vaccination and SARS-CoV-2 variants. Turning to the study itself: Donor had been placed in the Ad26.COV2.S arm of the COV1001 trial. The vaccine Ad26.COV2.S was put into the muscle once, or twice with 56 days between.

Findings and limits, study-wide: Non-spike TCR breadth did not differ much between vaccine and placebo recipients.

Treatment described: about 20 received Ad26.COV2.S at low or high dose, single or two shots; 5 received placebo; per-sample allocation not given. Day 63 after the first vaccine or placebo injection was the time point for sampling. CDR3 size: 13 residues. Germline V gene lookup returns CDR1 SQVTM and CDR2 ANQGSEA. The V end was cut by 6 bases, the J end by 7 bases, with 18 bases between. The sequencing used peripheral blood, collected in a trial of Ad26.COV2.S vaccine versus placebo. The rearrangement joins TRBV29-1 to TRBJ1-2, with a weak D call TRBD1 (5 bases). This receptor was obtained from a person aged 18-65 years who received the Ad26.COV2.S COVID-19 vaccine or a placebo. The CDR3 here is CSVWGSPWGGYTF. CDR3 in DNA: TGCAGCGTCTGGGGCAGCCCGTGGGGTGGCTACACCTTC.